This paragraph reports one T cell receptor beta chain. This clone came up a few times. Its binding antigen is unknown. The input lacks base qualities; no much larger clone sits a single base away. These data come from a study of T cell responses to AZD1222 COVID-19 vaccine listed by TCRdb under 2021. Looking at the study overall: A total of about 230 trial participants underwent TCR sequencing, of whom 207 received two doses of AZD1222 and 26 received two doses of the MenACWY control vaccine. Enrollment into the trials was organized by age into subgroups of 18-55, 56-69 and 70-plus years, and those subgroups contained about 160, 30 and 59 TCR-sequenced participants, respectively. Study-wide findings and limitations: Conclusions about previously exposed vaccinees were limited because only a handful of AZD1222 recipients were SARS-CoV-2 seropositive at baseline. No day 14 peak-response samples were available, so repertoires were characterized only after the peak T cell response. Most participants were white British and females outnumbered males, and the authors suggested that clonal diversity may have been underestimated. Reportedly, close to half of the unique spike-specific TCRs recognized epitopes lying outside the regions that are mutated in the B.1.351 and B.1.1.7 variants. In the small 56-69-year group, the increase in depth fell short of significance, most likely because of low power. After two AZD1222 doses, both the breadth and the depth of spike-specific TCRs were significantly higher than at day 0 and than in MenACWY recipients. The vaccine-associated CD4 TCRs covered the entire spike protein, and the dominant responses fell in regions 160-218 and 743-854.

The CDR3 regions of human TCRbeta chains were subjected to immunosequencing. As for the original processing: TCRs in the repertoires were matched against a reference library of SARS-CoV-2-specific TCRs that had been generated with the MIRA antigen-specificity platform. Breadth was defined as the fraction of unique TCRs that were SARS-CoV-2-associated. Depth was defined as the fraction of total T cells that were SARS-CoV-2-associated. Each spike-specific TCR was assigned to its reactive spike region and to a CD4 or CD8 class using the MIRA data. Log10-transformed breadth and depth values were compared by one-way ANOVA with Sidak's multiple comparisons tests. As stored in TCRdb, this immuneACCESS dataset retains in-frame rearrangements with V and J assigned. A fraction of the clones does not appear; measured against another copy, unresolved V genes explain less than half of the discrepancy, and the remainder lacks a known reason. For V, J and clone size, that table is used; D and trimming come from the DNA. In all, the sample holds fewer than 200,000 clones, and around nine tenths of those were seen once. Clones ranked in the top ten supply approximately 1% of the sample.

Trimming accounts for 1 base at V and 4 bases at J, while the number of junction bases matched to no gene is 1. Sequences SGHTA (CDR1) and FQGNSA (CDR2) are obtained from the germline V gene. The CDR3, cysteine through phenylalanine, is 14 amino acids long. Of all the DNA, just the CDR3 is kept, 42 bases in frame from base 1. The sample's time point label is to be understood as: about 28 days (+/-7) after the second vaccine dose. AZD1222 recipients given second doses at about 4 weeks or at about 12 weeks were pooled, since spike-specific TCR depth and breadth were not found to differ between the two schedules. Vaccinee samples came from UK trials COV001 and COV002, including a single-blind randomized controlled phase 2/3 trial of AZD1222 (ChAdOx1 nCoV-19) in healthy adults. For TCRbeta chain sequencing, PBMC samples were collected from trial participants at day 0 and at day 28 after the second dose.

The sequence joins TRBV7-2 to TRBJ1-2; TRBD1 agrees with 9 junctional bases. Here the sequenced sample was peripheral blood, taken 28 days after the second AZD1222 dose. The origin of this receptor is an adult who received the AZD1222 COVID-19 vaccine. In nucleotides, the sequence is TGTGCCAGCAGCTTAGACAGGGGGCCCTATGGCTACACCTTC. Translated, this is CASSLDRGPYGYTF.